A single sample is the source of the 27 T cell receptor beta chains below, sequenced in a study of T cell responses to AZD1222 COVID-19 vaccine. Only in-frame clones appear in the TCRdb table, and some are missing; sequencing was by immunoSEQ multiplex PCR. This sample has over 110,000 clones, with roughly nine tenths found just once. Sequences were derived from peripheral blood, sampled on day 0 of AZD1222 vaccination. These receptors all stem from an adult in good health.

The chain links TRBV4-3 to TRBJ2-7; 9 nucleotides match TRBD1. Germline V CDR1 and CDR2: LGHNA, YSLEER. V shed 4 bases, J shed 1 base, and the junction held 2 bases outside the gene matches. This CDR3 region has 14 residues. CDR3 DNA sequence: TGCGCCAGCAGCCCCGGGACAGGGTCCTACGAGCAGTACTTC. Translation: CASSPGTGSYEQYF.

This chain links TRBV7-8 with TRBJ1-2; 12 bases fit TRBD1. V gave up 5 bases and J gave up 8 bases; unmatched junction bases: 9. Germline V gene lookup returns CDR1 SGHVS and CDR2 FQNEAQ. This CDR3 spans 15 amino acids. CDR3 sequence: CASSQGDRGRKGYTF. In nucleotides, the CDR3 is TGTGCCAGCAGCCAGGGGGACAGGGGGCGTAAAGGCTACACCTTC. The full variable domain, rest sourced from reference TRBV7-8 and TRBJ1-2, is GAGVSQSPRYKVAKRGQDVALRCDPISGHVSLFWYQQALGQGPEFLTYFQNEAQLDKSGLPSDRFFAERPEGSVSTLKIQRTQQEDSAVYLCASSQGDRGRKGYTFGSGTRLTVV.

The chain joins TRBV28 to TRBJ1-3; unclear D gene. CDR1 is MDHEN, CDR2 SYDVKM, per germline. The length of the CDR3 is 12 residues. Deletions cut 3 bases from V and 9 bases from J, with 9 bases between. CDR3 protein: CASSLSRGTIYF. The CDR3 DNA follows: TGTGCCAGCAGTTTGAGCCGCGGCACCATATATTTT.

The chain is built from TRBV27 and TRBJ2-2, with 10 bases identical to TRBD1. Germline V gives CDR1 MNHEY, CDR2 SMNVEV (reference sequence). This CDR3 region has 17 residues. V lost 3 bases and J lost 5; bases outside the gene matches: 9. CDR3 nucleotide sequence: TGTGCCAGCAGTTTCAGTAGAGGACAGGGGGAGACCGGGGAGCTGTTTTTT. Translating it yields CASSFSRGQGETGELFF.

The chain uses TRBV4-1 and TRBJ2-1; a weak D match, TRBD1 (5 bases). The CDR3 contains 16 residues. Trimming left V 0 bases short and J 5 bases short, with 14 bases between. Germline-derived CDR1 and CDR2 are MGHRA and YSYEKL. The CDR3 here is CASSQEWQGSHNEQFF. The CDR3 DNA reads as TGCGCCAGCAGCCAAGAGTGGCAGGGTTCCCACAATGAGCAGTTCTTC.

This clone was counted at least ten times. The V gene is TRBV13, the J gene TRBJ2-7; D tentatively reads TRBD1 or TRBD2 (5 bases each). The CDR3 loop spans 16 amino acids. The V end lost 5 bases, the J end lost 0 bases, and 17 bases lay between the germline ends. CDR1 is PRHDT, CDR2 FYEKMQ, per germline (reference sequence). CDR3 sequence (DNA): TGTGCCAGCAGCGACTCCGGGACGGAAAGCTCCTACGAGCAGTACTTC. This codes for CASSDSGTESSYEQYF.

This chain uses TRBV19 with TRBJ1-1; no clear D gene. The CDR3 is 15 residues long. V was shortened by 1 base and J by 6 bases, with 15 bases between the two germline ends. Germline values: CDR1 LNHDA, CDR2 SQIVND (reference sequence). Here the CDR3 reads CASSIVRASPSEAFF. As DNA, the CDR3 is TGTGCCAGTAGTATAGTCCGCGCTTCCCCCTCTGAAGCTTTCTTT.

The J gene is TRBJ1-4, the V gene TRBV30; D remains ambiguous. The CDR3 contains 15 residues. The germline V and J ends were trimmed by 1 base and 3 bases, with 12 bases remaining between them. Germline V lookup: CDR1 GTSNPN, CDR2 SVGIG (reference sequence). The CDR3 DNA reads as TGTGCCTGGAGTGCCGGATTGGGGTCTAATGAAAAACTGTTTTTT. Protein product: CAWSAGLGSNEKLFF.

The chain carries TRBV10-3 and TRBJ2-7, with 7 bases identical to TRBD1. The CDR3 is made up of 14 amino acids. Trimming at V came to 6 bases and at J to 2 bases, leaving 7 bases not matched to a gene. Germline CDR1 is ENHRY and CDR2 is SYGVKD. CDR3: CAIRAQGSPYEQYF. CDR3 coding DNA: TGTGCCATCAGGGCACAGGGGAGCCCCTACGAGCAGTACTTC.

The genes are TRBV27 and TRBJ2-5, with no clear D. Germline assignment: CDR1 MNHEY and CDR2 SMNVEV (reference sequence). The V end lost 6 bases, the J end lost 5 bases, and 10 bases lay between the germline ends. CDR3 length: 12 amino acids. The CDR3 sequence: CASSLPGETQYF. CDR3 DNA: TGTGCCAGCAGCCTACCCGGCGAGACCCAGTACTTC.

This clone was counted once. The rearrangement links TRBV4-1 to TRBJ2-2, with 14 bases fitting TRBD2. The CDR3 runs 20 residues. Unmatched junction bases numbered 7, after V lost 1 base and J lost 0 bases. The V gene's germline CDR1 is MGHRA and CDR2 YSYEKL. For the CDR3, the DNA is TGCGCCAGCAGCCAAGGGACTAGCGGGAGGCCGTTCGCGAACACCGGGGAGCTGTTTTTT. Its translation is CASSQGTSGRPFANTGELFF.

The CDR3 reads CASSQDRTYEQYF. CDR3 bases: TGCGCCAGCAGCCAAGACAGAACCTACGAGCAGTACTTC. This sequence joins TRBV4-3 and TRBJ2-7; no firm D call. V lost 0 bases to trimming and J lost 2 bases, with 5 bases between them. The CDR3 length is 13 residues. The V gene's germline CDR1 is LGHNA and CDR2 YSLEER.

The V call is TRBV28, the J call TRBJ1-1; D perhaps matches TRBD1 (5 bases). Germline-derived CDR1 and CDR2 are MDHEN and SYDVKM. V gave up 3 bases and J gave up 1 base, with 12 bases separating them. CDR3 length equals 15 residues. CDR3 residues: CASSLAGQGNTEAFF. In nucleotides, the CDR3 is TGTGCCAGCAGTTTGGCCGGGCAGGGGAACACTGAAGCTTTCTTT.

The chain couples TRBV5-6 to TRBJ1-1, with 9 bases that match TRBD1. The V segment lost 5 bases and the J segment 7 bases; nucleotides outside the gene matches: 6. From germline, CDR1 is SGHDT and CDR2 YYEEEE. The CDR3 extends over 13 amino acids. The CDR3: CASRQTGGGEAFF. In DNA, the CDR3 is TGTGCCAGCAGGCAGACAGGGGGAGGTGAAGCTTTCTTT.

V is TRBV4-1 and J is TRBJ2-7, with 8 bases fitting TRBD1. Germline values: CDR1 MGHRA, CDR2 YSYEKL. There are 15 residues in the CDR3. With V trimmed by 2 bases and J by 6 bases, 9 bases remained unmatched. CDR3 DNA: TGCGCCAGCAGCCAAAATTACGGACAGGGAGGCGAGCAGTACTTC. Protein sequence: CASSQNYGQGGEQYF.

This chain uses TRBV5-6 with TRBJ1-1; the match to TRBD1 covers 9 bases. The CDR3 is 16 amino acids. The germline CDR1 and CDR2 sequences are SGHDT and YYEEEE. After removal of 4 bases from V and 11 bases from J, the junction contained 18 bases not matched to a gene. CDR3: CASSIPGTGSGGLAFF. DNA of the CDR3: TGTGCCAGCAGCATTCCCGGGACAGGGTCCGGTGGGTTGGCTTTCTTT. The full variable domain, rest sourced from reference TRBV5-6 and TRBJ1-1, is DAGVTQSPTHLIKTRGQQVTLRCSPKSGHDTVSWYQQALGQGPQFIFQYYEEEERQRGNFPDRFSGHQFPNYSSELNVNALLLGDSALYLCASSIPGTGSGGLAFFGQGTRLTVV.

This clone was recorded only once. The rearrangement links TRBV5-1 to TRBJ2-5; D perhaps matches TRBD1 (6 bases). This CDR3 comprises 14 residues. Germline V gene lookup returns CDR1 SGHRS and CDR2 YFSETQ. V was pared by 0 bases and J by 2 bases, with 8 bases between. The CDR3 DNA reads TGCGCCAGCAGCTTGGGGACAGTGCAAGAGACCCAGTACTTC. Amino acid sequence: CASSLGTVQETQYF.

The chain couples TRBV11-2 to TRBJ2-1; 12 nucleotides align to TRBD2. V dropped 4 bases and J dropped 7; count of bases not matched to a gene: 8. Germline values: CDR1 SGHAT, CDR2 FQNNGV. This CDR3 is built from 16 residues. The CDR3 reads CASSSPRLAGVNEQFF. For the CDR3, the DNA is TGTGCCAGCAGCTCCCCCCGACTAGCGGGGGTGAATGAGCAGTTCTTC.

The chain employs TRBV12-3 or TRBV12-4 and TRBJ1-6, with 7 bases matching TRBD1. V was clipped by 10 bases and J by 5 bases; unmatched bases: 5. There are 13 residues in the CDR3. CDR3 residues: CATTTGNNSPLHF. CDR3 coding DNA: TGTGCCACCACGACAGGGAATAATTCACCCCTCCACTTT.

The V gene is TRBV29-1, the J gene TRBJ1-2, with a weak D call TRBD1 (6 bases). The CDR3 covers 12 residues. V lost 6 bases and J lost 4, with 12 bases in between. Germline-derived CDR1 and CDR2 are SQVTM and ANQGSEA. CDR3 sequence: CSVETGSYGYTF. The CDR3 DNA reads TGCAGCGTCGAAACAGGGAGCTATGGCTACACCTTC.

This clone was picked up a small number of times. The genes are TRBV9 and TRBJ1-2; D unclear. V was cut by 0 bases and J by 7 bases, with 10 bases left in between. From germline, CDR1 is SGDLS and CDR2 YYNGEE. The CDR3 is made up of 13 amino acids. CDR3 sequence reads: CASSVGPTLGYTF. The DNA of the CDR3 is TGTGCCAGCAGCGTAGGTCCCACCCTTGGCTACACCTTC.

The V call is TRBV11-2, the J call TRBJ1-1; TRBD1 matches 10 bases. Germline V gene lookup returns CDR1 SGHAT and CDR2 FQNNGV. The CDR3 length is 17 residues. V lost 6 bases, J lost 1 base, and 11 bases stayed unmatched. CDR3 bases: TGTGCCAGCAGTCACCGAGGGACAGGGGCTCCGAACACTGAAGCTTTCTTT. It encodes CASSHRGTGAPNTEAFF.

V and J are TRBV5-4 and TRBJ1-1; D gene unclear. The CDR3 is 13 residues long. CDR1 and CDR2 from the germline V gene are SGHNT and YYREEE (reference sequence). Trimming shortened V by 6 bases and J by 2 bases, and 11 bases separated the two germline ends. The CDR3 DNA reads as TGTGCCAGCAACTCCCTAAGAAACACTGAAGCTTTCTTT. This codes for CASNSLRNTEAFF. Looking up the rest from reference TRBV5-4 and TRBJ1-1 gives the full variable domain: ETGVTQSPTHLIKTRGQQVTLRCSSQSGHNTVSWYQQALGQGPQFIFQYYREEENGRGNFPPRFSGLQFPNYSSELNVNALELDDSALYLCASNSLRNTEAFFGQGTRLTVV.

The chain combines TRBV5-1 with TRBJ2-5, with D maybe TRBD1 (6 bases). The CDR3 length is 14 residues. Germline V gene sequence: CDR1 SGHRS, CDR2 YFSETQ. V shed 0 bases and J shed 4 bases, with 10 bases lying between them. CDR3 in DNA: TGCGCCAGCAGCTTGGAACAGGGTCGAGAGACCCAGTACTTC. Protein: CASSLEQGRETQYF.

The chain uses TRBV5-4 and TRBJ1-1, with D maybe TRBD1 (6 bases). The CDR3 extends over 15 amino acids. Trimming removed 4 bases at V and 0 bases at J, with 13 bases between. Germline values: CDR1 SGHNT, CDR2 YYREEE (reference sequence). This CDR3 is CASSPPGQMNTEAFF. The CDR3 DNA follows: TGTGCCAGCAGCCCCCCCGGACAGATGAACACTGAAGCTTTCTTT. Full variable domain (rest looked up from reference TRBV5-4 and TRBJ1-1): ETGVTQSPTHLIKTRGQQVTLRCSSQSGHNTVSWYQQALGQGPQFIFQYYREEENGRGNFPPRFSGLQFPNYSSELNVNALELDDSALYLCASSPPGQMNTEAFFGQGTRLTVV.

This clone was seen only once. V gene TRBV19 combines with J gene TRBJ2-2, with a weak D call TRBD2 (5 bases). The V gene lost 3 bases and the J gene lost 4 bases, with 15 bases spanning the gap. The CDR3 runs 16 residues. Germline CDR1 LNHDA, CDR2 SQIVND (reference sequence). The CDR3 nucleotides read TGTGCCAGTAGTATTAAGCTAGCTGGTTTCACCGGGGAGCTGTTTTTT. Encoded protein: CASSIKLAGFTGELFF.

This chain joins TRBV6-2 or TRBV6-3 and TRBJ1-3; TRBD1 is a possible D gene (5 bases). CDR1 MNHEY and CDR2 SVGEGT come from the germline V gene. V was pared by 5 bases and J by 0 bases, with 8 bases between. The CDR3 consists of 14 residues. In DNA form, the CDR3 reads TGTGCCAGCAGTACAGGCACCTCTGGAAACACCATATATTTT. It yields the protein CASSTGTSGNTIYF.